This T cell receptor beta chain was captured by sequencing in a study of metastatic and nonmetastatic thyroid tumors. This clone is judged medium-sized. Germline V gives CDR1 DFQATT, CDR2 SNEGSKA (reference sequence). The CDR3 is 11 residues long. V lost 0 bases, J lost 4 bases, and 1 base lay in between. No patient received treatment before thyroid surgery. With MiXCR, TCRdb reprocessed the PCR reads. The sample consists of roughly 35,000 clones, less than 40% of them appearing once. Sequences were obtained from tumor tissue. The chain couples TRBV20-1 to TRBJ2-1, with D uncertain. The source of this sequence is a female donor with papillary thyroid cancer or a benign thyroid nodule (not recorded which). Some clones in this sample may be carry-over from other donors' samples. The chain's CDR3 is CSARDYNEQFF. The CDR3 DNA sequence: TGCAGTGCTAGAGATTACAATGAGCAGTTCTTC.